This passage covers 21 T cell receptor beta chains from one sample sequenced in a study of blood T cell repertoires in COVID-19. Data came from immunoSEQ multiplex PCR; TCRdb stores just in-frame clones and leaves some out. The sample yields under 200,000 clones, approximately 90% seen once. The sequenced material came from peripheral blood. All receptors derive from a man aged 50 to 59 who had recovered from COVID-19.

The chain is built from TRBV27 and TRBJ2-1; TRBD2 matches 9 bases. Germline trimming cut 4 bases from V and 6 bases from J; bases unmatched to any gene: 13. The CDR3 runs 17 residues. The germline gives CDR1 MNHEY, CDR2 SMNVEV (reference sequence). The CDR3 sequence: CASSSRPATSGVNEQFF. The CDR3 DNA reads TGTGCCAGCAGTTCGCGCCCCGCGACTAGCGGAGTCAATGAGCAGTTCTTC.

The chain joins TRBV7-2 to TRBJ1-2; possibly TRBD1 for D (6 bases). V gave up 5 bases and J gave up 2 bases, with 9 bases separating them. Germline CDR1 and CDR2: SGHTA and FQGNSA. The CDR3 runs 13 residues. As DNA, the CDR3 is TGTGCCAGCAGCCAAGGGACAAACTATGGCTACACCTTC. Protein product: CASSQGTNYGYTF. Full variable domain (remainder filled in from reference TRBV7-2 and TRBJ1-2): GAGVSQSPSNKVTEKGKDVELRCDPISGHTALYWYRQSLGQGLEFLIYFQGNSAPDKSGLPSDRFSAERTGGSVSTLTIQRTQQEDSAVYLCASSQGTNYGYTFGSGTRLTVV.

The chain uses TRBV7-9 and TRBJ2-7; D might be TRBD1 (6 bases). Trimming removed 5 bases at V and 2 bases at J, with 16 bases between. The CDR3 totals 15 residues. Germline CDR1 is SEHNR and CDR2 is FQNEAQ (reference sequence). CDR3 coding DNA: TGTGCCAGCAGCGCCAGGATAGGACAGACCTACGAGCAGTACTTC. Amino acids: CASSARIGQTYEQYF.

This clone came up once. This chain links TRBV3-1 (or the pseudogene TRBV3-2) with TRBJ2-5, with 8 bases lining up with TRBD2. Per the germline V gene, CDR1 is LGHDT and CDR2 is YNNKEL (reference sequence). The CDR3 is 13 residues long. Germline trimming cut 3 bases from V and 5 bases from J; bases unmatched to any gene: 2. This chain's CDR3 is CASSHRGGETQYF. The CDR3 nucleotides are TGTGCCAGCAGCCACCGGGGGGGTGAGACCCAGTACTTC.

The chain recombines TRBV13 with TRBJ2-1; D possibly corresponds to TRBD2 (5 bases). V lost 2 bases, J lost 9 bases, and 17 bases lay in between. Germline assignment: CDR1 PRHDT and CDR2 FYEKMQ (reference sequence). The length of the CDR3 is 15 residues. The CDR3 loop reads CASSLTIESGGEQFF. The CDR3 coding sequence is TGTGCCAGCAGCTTAACGATCGAGAGCGGAGGTGAGCAGTTCTTC. Full variable domain (outside the CDR3, taken from reference TRBV13 and TRBJ2-1): AAGVIQSPRHLIKEKRETATLKCYPIPRHDTVYWYQQGPGQDPQFLISFYEKMQSDKGSIPDRFSAQQFSDYHSELNMSSLELGDSALYFCASSLTIESGGEQFFGPGTRLTVL.

The chain employs TRBV12-1 and TRBJ1-1. TRBV12-1 is noted as a pseudogene. CDR3 length: 15 residues. DNA for the CDR3: TGTGCCAGCAGCTCCAACCTACTGAGGAACACTGAAGCTTTCTTT. Translation gives CASSSNLLRNTEAFF.

CDR3 bases: TGTGCCAGCAGCTTCCCCTCCGGAGCGGGGCCCACCGGGGAGCTGTTTTTT. Amino acid sequence: CASSFPSGAGPTGELFF. The chain links TRBV7-2 to TRBJ2-2; 7 nucleotides match TRBD2. Germline CDR1 SGHTA, CDR2 FQGNSA. There are 17 residues in the CDR3. The V segment lost 3 bases and the J segment 4 bases; nucleotides outside the gene matches: 11.

The chain recombines TRBV6-5 with TRBJ1-6, with D tentatively TRBD1 (6 bases). V gave up 8 bases and J gave up 9 bases, with 14 bases separating them. This CDR3 is built from 13 residues. Germline V CDR1 and CDR2: MNHEY, SVGAGI. The CDR3 sequence: CASSGERGSPLHF. DNA for the CDR3: TGTGCCAGCTCAGGGGAACGGGGTTCACCCCTCCACTTT.

The chain couples TRBV7-2 to TRBJ2-1, with 8 bases identical to TRBD2. The CDR3 is 15 residues long. The V gene's germline CDR1 is SGHTA and CDR2 FQGNSA. V was clipped by 3 bases and J by 6 bases; unmatched bases: 7. The CDR3: CASSFRGLVVNEQFF. CDR3 in DNA: TGTGCCAGCAGCTTCAGGGGACTAGTTGTCAATGAGCAGTTCTTC. Variable domain in full (rest from reference TRBV7-2 and TRBJ2-1): GAGVSQSPSNKVTEKGKDVELRCDPISGHTALYWYRQSLGQGLEFLIYFQGNSAPDKSGLPSDRFSAERTGGSVSTLTIQRTQQEDSAVYLCASSFRGLVVNEQFFGPGTRLTVL.

The rearrangement joins TRBV10-1 to TRBJ1-1; D not resolved. CDR3 size: 12 residues. With 4 bases removed from V and 0 bases from J, the gap between germline ends came to 3 bases. CDR1 is WNHNN and CDR2 is SYGVQD in the germline V gene (reference sequence). The CDR3 nucleotides read TGCGCCAGCAGTGCGGTGAACACTGAAGCTTTCTTT. This codes for CASSAVNTEAFF.

CDR3 nucleotide sequence: TGTGCCAGCAGCCCGGGGGGAGGGGCTTCCTATAATTCACCCCTCCACTTT. It codes for CASSPGGGASYNSPLHF. J is TRBJ1-6 and V is TRBV5-4; D may be TRBD1 (5 bases). CDR1 is SGHNT, CDR2 YYREEE, per germline (reference sequence). V was pared by 4 bases and J by 1 base, with 15 bases between. The CDR3 is 17 residues long.

V gene TRBV5-1 combines with J gene TRBJ2-1, with TRBD2 matching 8 bases. V trimming: 3 bases; J trimming: 11 bases; junction bases outside the gene matches: 10. The CDR3 totals 14 residues. The germline V gene encodes CDR1 SGHRS and CDR2 YFSETQ. CDR3 nucleotides: TGCGCCAGCAGCTATCAAACCAGCGGGAGTCAGCAGTTCTTC. Its protein is CASSYQTSGSQQFF.

The chain links TRBV6-4 to TRBJ1-3; 7 bases are shared with TRBD1. Germline assignment: CDR1 MRHNA and CDR2 SNTAGT. CDR3 size: 19 residues. V was pared by 4 bases and J by 1 base, with 16 bases of the junction left unmatched. CDR3 sequence (DNA): TGTGCCAGCAGTGCTCAAATCCCGGGACAGAAGTTTTCTGGAAACACCATATATTTT. Translated: CASSAQIPGQKFSGNTIYF.

This chain connects TRBV5-1 to TRBJ1-5; 10 bases align to TRBD1. The CDR3 covers 16 residues. The V gene's germline CDR1 is SGHRS and CDR2 YFSETQ. J gave up 2 bases and V 4 bases, and 6 bases lay outside the gene matches. The CDR3 bases are TGCGCCAGCAGCCCGACAGGGGGCTTGGGCAATCAGCCCCAGCATTTT. This sequence encodes CASSPTGGLGNQPQHF.

This clone was seen repeatedly, ten times or more. The chain uses TRBV27 and TRBJ2-7; tentative D call: TRBD2 (5 bases). In germline, CDR1 is MNHEY, CDR2 SMNVEV (reference sequence). This CDR3 contains 13 residues. Trimming left V 3 bases short and J 5 bases short, with 11 bases between. The CDR3 nucleotides are TGTGCCAGCAGTTTCTCCCCGGGAAACGAGCAGTACTTC. Protein sequence: CASSFSPGNEQYF.

The chain uses TRBV5-4 and TRBJ1-2; perhaps TRBD1 as D (5 bases). This CDR3 contains 14 residues. With 5 bases removed from V and 6 bases from J, the gap between germline ends came to 17 bases. Germline CDR1 reads SGHNT; CDR2 reads YYREEE (reference sequence). The DNA for the CDR3 is TGTGCCAGCAGACCGAACCCGGGACTGCATGGCTACACCTTC. This translates into CASRPNPGLHGYTF.

A remark on this clone: The junction shows a germline mismatch at one end, possibly a read error. This sequence joins TRBV7-9 and TRBJ2-7; D is uncertain. The CDR3 consists of 11 residues. In germline, CDR1 is SEHNR, CDR2 FQNEAQ (reference sequence). Written as DNA, the CDR3 is TGTGCCAGCAGCTTATCAGGTGCTCTCCTATTC. Encoded protein: CASSLSGALLF.

V is TRBV6-5 and J is TRBJ2-6, with TRBD1 as a possible D gene (6 bases). The germline V and J ends were trimmed by 7 bases and 4 bases, with 11 bases remaining between them. This CDR3 region has 14 residues. The V gene's germline CDR1 is MNHEY and CDR2 SVGAGI. DNA of the CDR3: TGTGCCAGCAAACAGGGTTACGGGGCCAACGTCCTGACTTTC. Protein sequence: CASKQGYGANVLTF.

The V gene is TRBV2, the J gene TRBJ1-5; TRBD1 might be the D (6 bases). Trimming took 6 bases from V and 7 from J, leaving 16 bases between them. CDR3 length: 14 residues. Germline assignment: CDR1 SNHLY and CDR2 FYNNEI. As DNA, the CDR3 is TGTGCCAGCAGGGGGGCAGCCGGCCAACAGCCCCAGCATTTT. The encoded protein is CASRGAAGQQPQHF. The whole variable domain, remainder taken from reference TRBV2 and TRBJ1-5, is EPEVTQTPSHQVTQMGQEVILRCVPISNHLYFYWYRQILGQKVEFLVSFYNNEISEKSEIFDDQFSVERPDGSNFTLKIRSTKLEDSAMYFCASRGAAGQQPQHFGDGTRLSIL.

The chain recombines TRBV6-5 with TRBJ1-1; D gene unclear. The germline V gene has CDR1 MNHEY and CDR2 SVGAGI. Trimming shortened V by 6 bases and J by 1 base, and 9 bases separated the two germline ends. The CDR3 spans 13 residues. CDR3 in DNA: TGTGCCAGCAGAGTGACACCGAACACTGAAGCTTTCTTT. The encoded protein is CASRVTPNTEAFF.

The chain carries TRBV10-3 and TRBJ1-6; no clear D. The CDR3 is made up of 13 amino acids. Trimming stripped 5 bases from V and 9 bases from J, with 11 bases between. In germline, CDR1 is ENHRY, CDR2 SYGVKD. The CDR3 bases are TGTGCCATCAGTCCCTCCGAGGGTTCACCCCTCCACTTT. Translated: CAISPSEGSPLHF.